The clone carrying this T cell receptor beta chain is medium-sized in the sample. The sample comes from a study of patients and donors after allogeneic stem cell transplantation. TCRdb recomputed calls from the RT-PCR reads with MiXCR, one row per CDR3 protein. The table includes some 10,000 distinct CDR3 sequences, 4% detected once. The V gene lost 4 bases and the J gene lost 1 base, with 17 bases spanning the gap. CDR3 size: 17 residues. Germline-derived CDR1 and CDR2 are MDHEN and SYDVKM. Sequencing input: blood, either unsorted or a sorted T cell fraction (not recorded which). The source of this sequence is a human donor who was either an allogeneic HSCT recipient or a stem cell or donor lymphocyte infusion donor (not recorded which). It is not recorded whose cells these are; they may come from a transplant donor. V gene TRBV28 combines with J gene TRBJ1-3; D is undetermined. Here the CDR3 DNA reads TGTGCCAGCAGTTCCTTCGGACCGTCAGTTTCTGGAAACACCATATATTTT. Encoded protein: CASSSFGPSVSGNTIYF.